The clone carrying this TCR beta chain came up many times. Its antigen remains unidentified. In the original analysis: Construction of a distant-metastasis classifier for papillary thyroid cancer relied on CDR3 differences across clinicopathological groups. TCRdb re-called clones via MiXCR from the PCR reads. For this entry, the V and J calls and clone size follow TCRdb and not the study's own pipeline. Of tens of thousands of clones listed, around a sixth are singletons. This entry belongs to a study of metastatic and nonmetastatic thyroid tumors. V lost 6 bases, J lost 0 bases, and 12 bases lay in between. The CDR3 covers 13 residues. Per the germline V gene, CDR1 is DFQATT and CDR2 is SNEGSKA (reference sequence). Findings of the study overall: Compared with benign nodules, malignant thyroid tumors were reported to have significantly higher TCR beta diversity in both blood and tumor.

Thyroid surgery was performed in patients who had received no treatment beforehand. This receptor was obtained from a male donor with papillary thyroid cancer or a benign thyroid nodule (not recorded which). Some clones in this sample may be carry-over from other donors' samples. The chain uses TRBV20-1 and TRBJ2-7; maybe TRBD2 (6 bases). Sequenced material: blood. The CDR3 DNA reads TGCAGTGCCCCCAAGGAGGGCTCCTACGAGCAGTACTTC. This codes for CSAPKEGSYEQYF.